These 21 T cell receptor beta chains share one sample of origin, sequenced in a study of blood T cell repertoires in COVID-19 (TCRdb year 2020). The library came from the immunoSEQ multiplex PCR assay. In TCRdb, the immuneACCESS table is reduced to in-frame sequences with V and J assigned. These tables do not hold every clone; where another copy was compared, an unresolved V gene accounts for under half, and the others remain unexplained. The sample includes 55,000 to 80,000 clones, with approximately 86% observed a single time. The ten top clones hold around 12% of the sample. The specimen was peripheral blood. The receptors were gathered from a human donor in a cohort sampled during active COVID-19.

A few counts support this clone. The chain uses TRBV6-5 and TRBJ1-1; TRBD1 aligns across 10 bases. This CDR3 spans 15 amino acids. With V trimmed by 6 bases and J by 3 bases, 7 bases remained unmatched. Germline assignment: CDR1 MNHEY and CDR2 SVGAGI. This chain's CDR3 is CASRMTGGLDTEAFF. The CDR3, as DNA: TGTGCCAGCAGAATGACAGGGGGCTTGGACACTGAAGCTTTCTTT.

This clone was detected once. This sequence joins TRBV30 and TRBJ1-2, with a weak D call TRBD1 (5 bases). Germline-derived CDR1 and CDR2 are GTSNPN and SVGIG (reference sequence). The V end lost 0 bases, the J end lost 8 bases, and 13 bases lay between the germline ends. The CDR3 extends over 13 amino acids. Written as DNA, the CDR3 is TGTGCCTGGAGTGTACGCAGGGATGACGGCTACACCTTC. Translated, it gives CAWSVRRDDGYTF.

The CDR3 coding sequence is TGTGCCAGCAGCCAAGATGCGGGAACAGATACGCAGTATTTT. The encoded protein is CASSQDAGTDTQYF. The chain joins TRBV14 to TRBJ2-3, with D perhaps matching TRBD2 (6 bases). Trimming stripped 0 bases from V and 3 bases from J, with 7 bases between. This CDR3 is 14 amino acids long. Germline lookup yields CDR1 SGHDN and CDR2 FVKESK. Variable domain in full (rest from reference TRBV14 and TRBJ2-3): EAGVTQFPSHSVIEKGQTVTLRCDPISGHDNLYWYRRVMGKEIKFLLHFVKESKQDESGMPNNRFLAERTGGTYSTLKVQPAELEDSGVYFCASSQDAGTDTQYFGPGTRLTVL.

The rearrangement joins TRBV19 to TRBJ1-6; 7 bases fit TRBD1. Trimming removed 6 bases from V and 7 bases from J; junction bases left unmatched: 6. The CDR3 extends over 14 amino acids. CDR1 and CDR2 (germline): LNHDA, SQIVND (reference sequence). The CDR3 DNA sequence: TGTGCCAGTAGCCTACAGGGGCGGAATTCACCCCTCCACTTT. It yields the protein CASSLQGRNSPLHF.

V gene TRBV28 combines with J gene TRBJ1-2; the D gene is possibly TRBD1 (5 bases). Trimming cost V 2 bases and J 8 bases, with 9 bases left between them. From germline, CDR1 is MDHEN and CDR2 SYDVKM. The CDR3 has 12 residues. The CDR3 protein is CASSLATGGYTF. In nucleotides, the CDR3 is TGTGCCAGCAGTTTAGCCACAGGAGGCTACACCTTC.

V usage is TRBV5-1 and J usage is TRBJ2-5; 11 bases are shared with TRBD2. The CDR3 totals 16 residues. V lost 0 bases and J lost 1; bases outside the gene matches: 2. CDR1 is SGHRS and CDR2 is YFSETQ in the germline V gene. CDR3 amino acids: CASSLETSGGQETQYF. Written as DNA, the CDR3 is TGCGCCAGCAGCTTGGAAACTAGCGGGGGCCAAGAGACCCAGTACTTC.

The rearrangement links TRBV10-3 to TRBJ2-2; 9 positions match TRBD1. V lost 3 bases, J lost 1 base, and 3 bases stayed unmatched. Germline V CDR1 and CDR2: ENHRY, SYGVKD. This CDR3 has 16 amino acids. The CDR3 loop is CAISDRDRVNTGELFF. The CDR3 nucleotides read TGTGCCATCAGTGACCGGGACAGGGTGAACACCGGGGAGCTGTTTTTT.

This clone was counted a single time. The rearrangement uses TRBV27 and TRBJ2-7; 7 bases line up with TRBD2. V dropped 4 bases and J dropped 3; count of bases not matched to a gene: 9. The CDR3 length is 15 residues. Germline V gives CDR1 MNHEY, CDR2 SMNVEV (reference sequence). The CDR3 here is CASSSTSGGIYEQYF. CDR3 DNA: TGTGCCAGCAGTTCTACGTCCGGGGGGATCTACGAGCAGTACTTC.

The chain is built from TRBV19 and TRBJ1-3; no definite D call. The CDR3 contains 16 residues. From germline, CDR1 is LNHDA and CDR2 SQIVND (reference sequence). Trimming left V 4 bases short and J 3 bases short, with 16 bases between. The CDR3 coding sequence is TGTGCCAGTAGTAACGGGGTCCTTCAGGTTGGAAACACCATATATTTT. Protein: CASSNGVLQVGNTIYF.

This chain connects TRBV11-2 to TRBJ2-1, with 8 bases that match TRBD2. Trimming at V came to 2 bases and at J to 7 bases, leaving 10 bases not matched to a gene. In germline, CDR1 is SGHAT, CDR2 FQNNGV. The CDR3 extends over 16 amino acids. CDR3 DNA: TGTGCCAGCAGCTTAAGACCGAGCGGGGGTCGGAATGAGCAGTTCTTC. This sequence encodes CASSLRPSGGRNEQFF. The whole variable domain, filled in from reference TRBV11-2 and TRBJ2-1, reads EAGVAQSPRYKIIEKRQSVAFWCNPISGHATLYWYQQILGQGPKLLIQFQNNGVVDDSQLPKDRFSAERLKGVDSTLKIQPAKLEDSAVYLCASSLRPSGGRNEQFFGPGTRLTVL.

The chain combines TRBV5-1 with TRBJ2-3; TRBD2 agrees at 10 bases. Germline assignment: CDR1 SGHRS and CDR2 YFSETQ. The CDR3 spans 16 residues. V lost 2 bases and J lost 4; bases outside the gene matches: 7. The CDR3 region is CASSFSGTSDADTQYF. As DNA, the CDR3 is TGCGCCAGCAGCTTTAGTGGGACTAGCGACGCAGATACGCAGTATTTT.

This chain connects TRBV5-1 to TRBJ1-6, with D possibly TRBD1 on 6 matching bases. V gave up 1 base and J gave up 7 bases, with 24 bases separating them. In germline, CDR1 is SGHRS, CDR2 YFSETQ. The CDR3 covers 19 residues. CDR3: CASSLRAPGEQGGNSPLHF. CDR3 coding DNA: TGCGCCAGCAGCTTGAGGGCGCCAGGGGAACAGGGCGGGAATTCACCCCTCCACTTT.

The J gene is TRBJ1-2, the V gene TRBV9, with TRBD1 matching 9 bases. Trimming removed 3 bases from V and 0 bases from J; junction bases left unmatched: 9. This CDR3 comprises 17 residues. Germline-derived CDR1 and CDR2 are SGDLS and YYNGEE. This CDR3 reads CASSGPGQGYTNYGYTF. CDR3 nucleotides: TGTGCCAGCAGCGGCCCGGGACAGGGATACACTAACTATGGCTACACCTTC.

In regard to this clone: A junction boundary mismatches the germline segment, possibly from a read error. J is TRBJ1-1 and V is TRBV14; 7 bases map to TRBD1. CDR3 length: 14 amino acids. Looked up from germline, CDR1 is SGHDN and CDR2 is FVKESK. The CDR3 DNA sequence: TGTGCCAGCAGCCTGACAGGGCTGAACACTGGAGCTTTCTTT. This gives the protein CASSLTGLNTGAFF.

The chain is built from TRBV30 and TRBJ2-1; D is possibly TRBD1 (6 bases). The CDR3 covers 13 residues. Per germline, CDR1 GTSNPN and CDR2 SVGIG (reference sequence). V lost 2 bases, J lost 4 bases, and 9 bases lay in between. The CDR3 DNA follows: TGTGCCTGGAGTCCGGACAGTTACAATGAGCAGTTCTTC. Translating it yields CAWSPDSYNEQFF. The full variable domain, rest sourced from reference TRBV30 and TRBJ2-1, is SQTIHQWPATLVQPVGSPLSLECTVEGTSNPNLYWYRQAAGRGLQLLFYSVGIGQISSEVPQNLSASRPQDRQFILSSKKLLLSDSGFYLCAWSPDSYNEQFFGPGTRLTVL.

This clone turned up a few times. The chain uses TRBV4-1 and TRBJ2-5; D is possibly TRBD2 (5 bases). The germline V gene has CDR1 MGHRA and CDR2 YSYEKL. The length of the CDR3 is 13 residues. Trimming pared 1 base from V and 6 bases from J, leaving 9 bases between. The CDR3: CASSQGTSKTQYF. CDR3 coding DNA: TGCGCCAGCAGCCAAGGGACTTCGAAGACCCAGTACTTC.

This CDR3 reads CASSQVGQGGKYF. The CDR3 DNA follows: TGCGCCAGCAGCCAAGTCGGACAGGGTGGAAAGTATTTT. V gene TRBV4-3 combines with J gene TRBJ2-3; 8 bases are shared with TRBD1. The CDR3 is made up of 13 amino acids. Germline CDR1 reads LGHNA; CDR2 reads YSLEER. Trimming cost V 1 base and J 13 bases; bases outside gene matches: 7.

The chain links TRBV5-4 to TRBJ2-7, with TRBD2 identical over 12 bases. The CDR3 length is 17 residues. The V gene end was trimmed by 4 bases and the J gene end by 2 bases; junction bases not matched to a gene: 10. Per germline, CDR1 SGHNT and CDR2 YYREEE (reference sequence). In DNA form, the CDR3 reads TGTGCCAGCAGCAAACGGACTAGCGGGGTATCTGCCTACGAGCAGTACTTC. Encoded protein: CASSKRTSGVSAYEQYF.

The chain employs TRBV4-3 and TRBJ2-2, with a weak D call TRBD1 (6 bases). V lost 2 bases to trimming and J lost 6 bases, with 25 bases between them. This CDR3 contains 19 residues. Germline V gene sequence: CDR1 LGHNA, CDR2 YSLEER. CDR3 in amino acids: CASSQRLQGSGVGAGELFF. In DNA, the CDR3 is TGCGCCAGCAGCCAACGGCTTCAGGGGTCTGGCGTAGGGGCCGGGGAGCTGTTTTTT.

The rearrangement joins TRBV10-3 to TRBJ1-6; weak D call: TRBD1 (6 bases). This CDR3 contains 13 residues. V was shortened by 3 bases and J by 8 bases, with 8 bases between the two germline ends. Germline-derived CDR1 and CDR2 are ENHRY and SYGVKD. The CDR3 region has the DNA TGTGCCATCAGTGAAGGGGGAGATTCACCCCTCCACTTT. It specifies CAISEGGDSPLHF.

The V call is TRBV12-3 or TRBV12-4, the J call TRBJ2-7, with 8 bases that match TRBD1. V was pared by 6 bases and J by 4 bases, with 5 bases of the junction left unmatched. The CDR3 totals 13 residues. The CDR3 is CASSPGDRYEQYF. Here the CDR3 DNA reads TGTGCCAGCAGCCCAGGGGACAGGTACGAGCAGTACTTC.